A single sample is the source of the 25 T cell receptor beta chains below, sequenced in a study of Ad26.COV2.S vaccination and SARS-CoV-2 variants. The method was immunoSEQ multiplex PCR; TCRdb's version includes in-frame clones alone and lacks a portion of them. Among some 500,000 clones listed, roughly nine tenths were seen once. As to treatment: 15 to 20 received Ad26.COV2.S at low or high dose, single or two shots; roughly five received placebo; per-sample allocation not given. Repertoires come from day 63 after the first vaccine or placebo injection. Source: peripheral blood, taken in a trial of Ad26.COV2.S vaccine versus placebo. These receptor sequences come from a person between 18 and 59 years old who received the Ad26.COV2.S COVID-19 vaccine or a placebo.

Here the CDR3 DNA reads TGTGCCAGCAGCTTCAGGGGTCTTATCGGAGGGCAGAATTCACCCCTCCACTTT. Translating it yields CASSFRGLIGGQNSPLHF. The chain joins TRBV5-8 to TRBJ1-6, with D perhaps matching TRBD1 (6 bases). Trimming shortened V by 2 bases and J by 7 bases, and 22 bases separated the two germline ends. The germline V gene encodes CDR1 SGHTS and CDR2 YDEGEE. The CDR3 runs 18 residues.

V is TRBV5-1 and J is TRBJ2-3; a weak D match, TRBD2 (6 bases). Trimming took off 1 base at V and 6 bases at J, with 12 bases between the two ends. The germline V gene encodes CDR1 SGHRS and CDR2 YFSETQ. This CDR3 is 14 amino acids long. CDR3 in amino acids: CASSLTSAGDTQYF. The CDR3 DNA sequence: TGCGCCAGCAGCTTGACGAGCGCGGGGGATACGCAGTATTTT.

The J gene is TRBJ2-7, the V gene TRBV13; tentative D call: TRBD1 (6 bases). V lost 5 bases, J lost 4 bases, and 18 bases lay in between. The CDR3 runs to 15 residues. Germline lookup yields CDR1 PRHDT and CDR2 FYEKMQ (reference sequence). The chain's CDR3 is CASSPNRDTTYEQYV. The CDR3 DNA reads TGTGCCAGCAGCCCGAACCGGGACACCACGTACGAGCAGTACGTC.

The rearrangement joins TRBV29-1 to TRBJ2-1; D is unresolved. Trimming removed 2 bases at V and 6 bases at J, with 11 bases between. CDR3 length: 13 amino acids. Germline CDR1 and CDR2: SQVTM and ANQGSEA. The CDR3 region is CSVESQMGNEQFF. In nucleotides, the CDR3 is TGCAGCGTTGAATCGCAGATGGGCAATGAGCAGTTCTTC.

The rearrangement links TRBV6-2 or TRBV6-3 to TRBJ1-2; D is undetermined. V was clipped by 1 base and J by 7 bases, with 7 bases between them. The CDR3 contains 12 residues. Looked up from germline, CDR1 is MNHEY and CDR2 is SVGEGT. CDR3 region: CASSYFWSGYTF. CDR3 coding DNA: TGTGCCAGCAGTTACTTTTGGTCTGGCTACACCTTC.

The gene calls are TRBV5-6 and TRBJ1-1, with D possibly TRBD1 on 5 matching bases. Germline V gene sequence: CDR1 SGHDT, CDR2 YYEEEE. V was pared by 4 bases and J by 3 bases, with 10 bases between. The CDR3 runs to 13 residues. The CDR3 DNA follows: TGTGCCAGCAGCAATGGGGGAGACACTGAAGCTTTCTTT. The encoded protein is CASSNGGDTEAFF.

CDR3 amino acids: CASTSDSSEQFF. The CDR3 DNA is TGTGCCAGCACCAGCGACAGTTCTGAGCAGTTCTTC. The chain employs TRBV6-5 and TRBJ2-1, with D possibly TRBD1 on 5 matching bases. The CDR3 totals 12 residues. Germline values: CDR1 MNHEY, CDR2 SVGAGI. The germline V and J ends were trimmed by 7 bases and 9 bases, with 13 bases remaining between them.

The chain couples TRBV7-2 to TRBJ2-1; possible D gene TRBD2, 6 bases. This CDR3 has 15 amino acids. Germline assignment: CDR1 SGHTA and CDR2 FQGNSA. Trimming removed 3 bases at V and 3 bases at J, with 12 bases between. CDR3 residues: CASSFLSGFYNEQFF. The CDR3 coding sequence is TGTGCCAGCAGCTTCCTTAGCGGATTCTACAATGAGCAGTTCTTC.

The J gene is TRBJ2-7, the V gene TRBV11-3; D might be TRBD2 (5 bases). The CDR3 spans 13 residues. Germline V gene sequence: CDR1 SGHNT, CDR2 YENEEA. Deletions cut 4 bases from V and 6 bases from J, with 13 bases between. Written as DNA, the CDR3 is TGTGCCAGCAGCTCCACCGCAGGAGGCGAGCAGTACGTC. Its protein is CASSSTAGGEQYV.

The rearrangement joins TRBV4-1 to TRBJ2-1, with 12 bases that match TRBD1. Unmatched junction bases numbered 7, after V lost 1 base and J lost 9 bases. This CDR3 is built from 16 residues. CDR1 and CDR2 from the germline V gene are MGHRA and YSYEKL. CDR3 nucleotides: TGCGCCAGCAGCCAAGTAAGGGGACAGGGGGCAGGTGAGCAGTTCTTC. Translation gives CASSQVRGQGAGEQFF.

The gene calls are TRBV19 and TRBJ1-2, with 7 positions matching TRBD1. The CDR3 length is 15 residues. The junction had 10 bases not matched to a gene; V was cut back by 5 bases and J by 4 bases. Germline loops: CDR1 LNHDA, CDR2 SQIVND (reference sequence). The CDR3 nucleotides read TGTGCCAGTAGTGTCGGACAGGCGTTTCTCTATGGCTACACCTTC. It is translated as CASSVGQAFLYGYTF.

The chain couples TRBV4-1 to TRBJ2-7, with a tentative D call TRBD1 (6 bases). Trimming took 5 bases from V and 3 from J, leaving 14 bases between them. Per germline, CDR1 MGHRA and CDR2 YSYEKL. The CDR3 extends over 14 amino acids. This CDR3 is CASSFMDSHYEQYF. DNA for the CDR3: TGCGCCAGCAGCTTCATGGACAGTCACTACGAGCAGTACTTC.

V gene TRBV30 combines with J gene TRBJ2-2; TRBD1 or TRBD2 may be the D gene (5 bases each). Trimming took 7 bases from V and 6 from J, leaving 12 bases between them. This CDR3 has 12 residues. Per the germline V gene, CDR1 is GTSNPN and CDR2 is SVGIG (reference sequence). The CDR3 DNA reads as TGTGCCTCCCCCGGGGCATCCGGGGAGCTGTTTTTT. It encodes CASPGASGELFF.

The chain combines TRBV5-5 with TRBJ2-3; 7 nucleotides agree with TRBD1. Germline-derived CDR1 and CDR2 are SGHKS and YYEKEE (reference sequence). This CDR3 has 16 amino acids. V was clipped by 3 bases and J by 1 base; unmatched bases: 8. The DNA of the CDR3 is TGTGCCAGCAGCTCCACGACAGGGTCCGGCACAGATACGCAGTATTTT. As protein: CASSSTTGSGTDTQYF.

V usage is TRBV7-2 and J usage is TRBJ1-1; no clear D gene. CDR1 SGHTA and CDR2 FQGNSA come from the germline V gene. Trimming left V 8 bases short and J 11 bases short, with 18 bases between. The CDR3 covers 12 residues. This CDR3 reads CASGSPPSMAFF. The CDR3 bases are TGTGCCAGCGGGTCTCCCCCGTCCATGGCTTTCTTT.

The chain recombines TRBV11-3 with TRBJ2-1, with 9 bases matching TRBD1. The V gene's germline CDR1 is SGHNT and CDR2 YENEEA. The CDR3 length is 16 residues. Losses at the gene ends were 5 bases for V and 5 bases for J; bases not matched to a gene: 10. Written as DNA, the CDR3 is TGTGCCAGCAGCCCCTCCACGGGACAGGGAGACAATGAGCAGTTCTTC. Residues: CASSPSTGQGDNEQFF.

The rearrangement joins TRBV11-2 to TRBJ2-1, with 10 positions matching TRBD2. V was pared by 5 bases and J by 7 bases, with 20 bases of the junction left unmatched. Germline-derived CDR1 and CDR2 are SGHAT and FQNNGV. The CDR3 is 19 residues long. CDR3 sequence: CASSRPSSGSIRVGNEQFF. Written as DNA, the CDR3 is TGTGCCAGCAGCCGACCTTCTAGCGGGAGTATTAGGGTTGGGAATGAGCAGTTCTTC.

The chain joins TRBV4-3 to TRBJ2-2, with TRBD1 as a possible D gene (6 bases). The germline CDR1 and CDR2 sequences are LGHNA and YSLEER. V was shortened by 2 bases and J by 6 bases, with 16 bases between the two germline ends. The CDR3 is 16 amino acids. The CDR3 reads CASSQTPGASPGELFF. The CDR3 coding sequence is TGCGCCAGCAGCCAAACCCCAGGGGCGAGCCCCGGGGAGCTGTTTTTT.

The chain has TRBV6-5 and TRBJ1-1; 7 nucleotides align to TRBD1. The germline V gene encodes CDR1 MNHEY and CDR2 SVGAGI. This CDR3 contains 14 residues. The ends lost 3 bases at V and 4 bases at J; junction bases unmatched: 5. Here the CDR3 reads CASSYGTVGTEAFF. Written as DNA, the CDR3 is TGTGCCAGCAGTTATGGGACAGTAGGCACTGAAGCTTTCTTT.

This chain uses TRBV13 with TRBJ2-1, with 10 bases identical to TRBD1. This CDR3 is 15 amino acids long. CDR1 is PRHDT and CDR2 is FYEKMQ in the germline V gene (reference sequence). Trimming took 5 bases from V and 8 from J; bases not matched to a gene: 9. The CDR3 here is CASSPLGQGLHEQFF. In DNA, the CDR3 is TGTGCCAGCAGCCCCCTGGGACAGGGGCTCCATGAGCAGTTCTTC.

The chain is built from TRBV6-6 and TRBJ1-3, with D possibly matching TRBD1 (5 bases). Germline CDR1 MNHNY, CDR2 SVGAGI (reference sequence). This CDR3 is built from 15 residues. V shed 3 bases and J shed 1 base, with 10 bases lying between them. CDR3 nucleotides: TGTGCCAGCAGTTATTCGAGGGGTTCTGGAAACACCATATATTTT. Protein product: CASSYSRGSGNTIYF.

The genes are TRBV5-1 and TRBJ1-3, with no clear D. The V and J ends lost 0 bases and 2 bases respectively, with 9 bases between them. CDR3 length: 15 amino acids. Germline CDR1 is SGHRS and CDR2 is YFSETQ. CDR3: CASSLAGQTGNTIYF. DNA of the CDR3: TGCGCCAGCAGCTTGGCGGGTCAGACTGGAAACACCATATATTTT.

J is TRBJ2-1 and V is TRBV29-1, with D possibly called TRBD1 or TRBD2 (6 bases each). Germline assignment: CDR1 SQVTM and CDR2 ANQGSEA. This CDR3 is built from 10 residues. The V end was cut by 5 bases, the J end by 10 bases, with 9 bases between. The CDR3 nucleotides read TGCAGCGTTAGGGGGGAGGAGCAGTTCTTC. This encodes CSVRGEEQFF.

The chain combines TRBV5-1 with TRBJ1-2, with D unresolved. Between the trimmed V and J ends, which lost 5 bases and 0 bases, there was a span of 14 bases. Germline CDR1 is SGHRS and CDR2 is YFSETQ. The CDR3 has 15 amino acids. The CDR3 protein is CASRKGTGSNYGYTF. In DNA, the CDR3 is TGCGCCAGCAGGAAGGGTACGGGGTCTAACTATGGCTACACCTTC.

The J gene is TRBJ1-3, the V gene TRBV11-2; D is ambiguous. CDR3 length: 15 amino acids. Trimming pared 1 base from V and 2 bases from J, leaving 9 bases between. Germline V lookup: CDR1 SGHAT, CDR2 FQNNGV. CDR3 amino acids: CASSLVGNAGNTIYF. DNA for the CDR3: TGTGCCAGCAGCTTAGTGGGGAATGCTGGAAACACCATATATTTT.